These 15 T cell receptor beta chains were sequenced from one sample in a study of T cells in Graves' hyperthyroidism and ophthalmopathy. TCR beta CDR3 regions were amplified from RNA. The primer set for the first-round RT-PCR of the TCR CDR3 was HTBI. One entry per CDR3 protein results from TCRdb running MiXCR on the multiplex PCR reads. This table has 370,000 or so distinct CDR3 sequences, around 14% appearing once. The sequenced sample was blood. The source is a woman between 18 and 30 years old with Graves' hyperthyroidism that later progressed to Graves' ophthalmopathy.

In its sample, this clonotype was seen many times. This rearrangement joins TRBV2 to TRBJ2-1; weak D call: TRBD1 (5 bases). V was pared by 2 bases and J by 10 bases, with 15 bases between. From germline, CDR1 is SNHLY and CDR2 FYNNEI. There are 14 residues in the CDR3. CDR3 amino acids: CASSELLGQDEQFF. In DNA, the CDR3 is TGTGCCAGCAGTGAATTGCTAGGACAAGACGAGCAGTTCTTC.

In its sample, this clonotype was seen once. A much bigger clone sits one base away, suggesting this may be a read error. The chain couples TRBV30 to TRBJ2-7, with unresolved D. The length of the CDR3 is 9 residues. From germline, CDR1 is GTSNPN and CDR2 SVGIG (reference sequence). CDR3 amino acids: CACGYERYF. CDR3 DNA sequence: TGTGCCTGCGGGTACGAGCGGTACTTC.

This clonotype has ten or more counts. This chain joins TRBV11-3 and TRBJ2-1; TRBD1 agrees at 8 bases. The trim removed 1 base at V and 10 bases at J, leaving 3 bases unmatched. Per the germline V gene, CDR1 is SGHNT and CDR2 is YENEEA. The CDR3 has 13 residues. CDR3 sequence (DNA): TGTGCCAGCAGCTTAGGACGGGACAGGGAGCAGTTCTTC. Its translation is CASSLGRDREQFF.

CDR3 sequence: CASSYHYSGANVLTF. Written as DNA, the CDR3 is TGTGCCAGCAGCTACCATTACTCTGGGGCCAACGTCCTGACTTTC. The gene calls are TRBV5-5 and TRBJ2-6; D unclear. CDR3 length equals 15 residues. Germline assignment: CDR1 SGHKS and CDR2 YYEKEE (reference sequence). The V end lost 3 bases, the J end lost 0 bases, and 7 bases lay between the germline ends.

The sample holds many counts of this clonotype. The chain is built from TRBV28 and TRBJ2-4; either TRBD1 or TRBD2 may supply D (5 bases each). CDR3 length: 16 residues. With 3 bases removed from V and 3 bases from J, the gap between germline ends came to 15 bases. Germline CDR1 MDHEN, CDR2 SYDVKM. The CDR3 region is CASSLTDRGGKNIQYF. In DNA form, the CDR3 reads TGTGCCAGCAGTTTGACAGATCGTGGGGGCAAAAACATTCAGTACTTC.

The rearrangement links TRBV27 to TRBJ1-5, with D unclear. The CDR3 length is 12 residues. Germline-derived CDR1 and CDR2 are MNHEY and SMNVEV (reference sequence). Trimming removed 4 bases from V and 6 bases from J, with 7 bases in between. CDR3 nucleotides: TGTGCCAGCAGTTCCGGGTTTCAGCCCCAGCATTTT. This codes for CASSSGFQPQHF.

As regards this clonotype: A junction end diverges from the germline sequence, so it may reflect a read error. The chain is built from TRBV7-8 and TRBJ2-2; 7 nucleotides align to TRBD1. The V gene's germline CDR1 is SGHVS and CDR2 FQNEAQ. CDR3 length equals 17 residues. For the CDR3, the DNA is TGTGCCAGCAGCTTACGGTCTACAGGGGTTATCGCCGGGGAGCCGTTTTTT. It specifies CASSLRSTGVIAGEPFF.

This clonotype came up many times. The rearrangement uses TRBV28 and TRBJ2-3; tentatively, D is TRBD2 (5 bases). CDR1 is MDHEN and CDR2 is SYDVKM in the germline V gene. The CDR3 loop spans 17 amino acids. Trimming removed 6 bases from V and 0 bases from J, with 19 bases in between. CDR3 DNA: TGTGCCAGCAGCTCCTTCCCGGCGGAGCGGAGCACAGATACGCAGTATTTT. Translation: CASSSFPAERSTDTQYF. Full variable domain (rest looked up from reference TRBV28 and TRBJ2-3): DVKVTQSSRYLVKRTGEKVFLECVQDMDHENMFWYRQDPGLGLRLIYFSYDVKMKEKGDIPEGYSVSREKKERFSLILESASTNQTSMYLCASSSFPAERSTDTQYFGPGTRLTVL.

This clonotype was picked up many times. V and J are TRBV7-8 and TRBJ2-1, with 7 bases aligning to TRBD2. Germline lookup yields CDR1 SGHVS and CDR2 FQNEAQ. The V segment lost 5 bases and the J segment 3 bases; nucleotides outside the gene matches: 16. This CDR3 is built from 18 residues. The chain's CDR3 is CASSRVGGRPPGYNEQFF. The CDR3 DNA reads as TGTGCCAGCAGCCGTGTTGGCGGGAGACCTCCGGGCTACAATGAGCAGTTCTTC.

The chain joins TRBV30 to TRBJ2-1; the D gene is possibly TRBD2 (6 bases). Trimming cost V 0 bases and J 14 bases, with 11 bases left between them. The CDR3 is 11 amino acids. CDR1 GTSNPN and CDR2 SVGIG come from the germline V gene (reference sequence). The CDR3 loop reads CAWSVPAGKFF. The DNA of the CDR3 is TGTGCCTGGAGTGTACCGGCGGGGAAGTTCTTC.

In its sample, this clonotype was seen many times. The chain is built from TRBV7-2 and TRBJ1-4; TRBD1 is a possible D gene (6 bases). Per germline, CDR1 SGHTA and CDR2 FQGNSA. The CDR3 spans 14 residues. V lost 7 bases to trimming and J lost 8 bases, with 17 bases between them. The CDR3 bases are TGTGCCAGCACCGCCAGGGGCCTCGGGGAAAAACTGTTTTTT. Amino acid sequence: CASTARGLGEKLFF.

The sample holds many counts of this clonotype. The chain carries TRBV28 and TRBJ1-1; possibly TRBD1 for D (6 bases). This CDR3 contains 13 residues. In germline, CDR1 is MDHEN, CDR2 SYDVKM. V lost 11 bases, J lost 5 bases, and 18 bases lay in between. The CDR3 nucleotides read TGTGCCTCAAGGCGGGGGGCGGTAACTGAAGCTTTCTTT. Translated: CASRRGAVTEAFF.

In DNA form, the CDR3 reads TGCGCCAGCAGTAGGGAGGGGGTAAAGGGCATTCAGTACTTC. It encodes CASSREGVKGIQYF. The V gene is TRBV5-1, the J gene TRBJ2-4; D perhaps matches TRBD2 (7 bases). The germline gives CDR1 SGHRS, CDR2 YFSETQ. The V and J ends lost 5 bases and 9 bases respectively, with 18 bases between them. This CDR3 has 14 residues.

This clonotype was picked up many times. The CDR3 sequence: CSASRPLTPTDTQYF. The CDR3 DNA reads as TGCAGTGCTAGCCGTCCGTTAACCCCCACAGATACGCAGTATTTT. The rearrangement joins TRBV20-1 to TRBJ2-3; D not resolved. The germline CDR1 and CDR2 sequences are DFQATT and SNEGSKA (reference sequence). The CDR3 has 15 amino acids. The ends were cut back, 3 bases at V and 2 bases at J, with 15 bases in the middle.

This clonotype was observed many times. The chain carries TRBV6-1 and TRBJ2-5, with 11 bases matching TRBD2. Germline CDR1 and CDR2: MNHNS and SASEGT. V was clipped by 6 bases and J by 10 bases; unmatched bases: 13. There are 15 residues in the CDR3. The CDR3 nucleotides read TGTGCCAGCAGCAGACTAGCGGGACCCTGGGAGGGCCAGTACTTC. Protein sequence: CASSRLAGPWEGQYF.